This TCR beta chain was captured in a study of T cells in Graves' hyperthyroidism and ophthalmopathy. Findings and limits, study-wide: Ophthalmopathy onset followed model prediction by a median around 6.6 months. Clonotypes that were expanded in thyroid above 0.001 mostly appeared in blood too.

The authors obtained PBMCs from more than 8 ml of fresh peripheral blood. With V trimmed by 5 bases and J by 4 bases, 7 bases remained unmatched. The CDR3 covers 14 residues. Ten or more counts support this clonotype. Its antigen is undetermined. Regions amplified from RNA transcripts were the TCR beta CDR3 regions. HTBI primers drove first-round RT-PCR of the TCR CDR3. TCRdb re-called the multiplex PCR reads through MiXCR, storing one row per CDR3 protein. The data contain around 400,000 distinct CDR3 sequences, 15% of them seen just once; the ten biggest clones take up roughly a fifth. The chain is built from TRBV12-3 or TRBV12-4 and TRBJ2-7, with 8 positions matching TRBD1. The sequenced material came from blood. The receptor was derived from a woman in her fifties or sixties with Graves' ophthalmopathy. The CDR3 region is CASSLNRGVYEQYF. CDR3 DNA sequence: TGTGCCAGCAGTCTAAACAGGGGGGTATACGAGCAGTACTTC.